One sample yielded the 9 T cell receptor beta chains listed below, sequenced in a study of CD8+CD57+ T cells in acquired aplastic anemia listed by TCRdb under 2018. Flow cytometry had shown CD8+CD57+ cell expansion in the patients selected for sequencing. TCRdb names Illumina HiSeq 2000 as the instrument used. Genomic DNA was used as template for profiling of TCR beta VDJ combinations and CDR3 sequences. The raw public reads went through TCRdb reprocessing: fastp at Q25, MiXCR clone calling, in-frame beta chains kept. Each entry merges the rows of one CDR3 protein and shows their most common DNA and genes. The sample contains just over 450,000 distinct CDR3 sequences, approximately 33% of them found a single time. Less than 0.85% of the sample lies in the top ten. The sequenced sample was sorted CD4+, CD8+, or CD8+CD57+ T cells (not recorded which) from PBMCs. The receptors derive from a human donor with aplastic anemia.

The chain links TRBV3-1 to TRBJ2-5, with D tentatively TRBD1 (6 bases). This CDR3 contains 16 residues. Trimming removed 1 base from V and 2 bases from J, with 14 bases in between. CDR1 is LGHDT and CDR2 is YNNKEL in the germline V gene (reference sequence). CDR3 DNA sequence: TGTGCCAGCAGCCAAGGTACAGGGTGGGGACAAGAGACCCAGTACTTC. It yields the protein CASSQGTGWGQETQYF.

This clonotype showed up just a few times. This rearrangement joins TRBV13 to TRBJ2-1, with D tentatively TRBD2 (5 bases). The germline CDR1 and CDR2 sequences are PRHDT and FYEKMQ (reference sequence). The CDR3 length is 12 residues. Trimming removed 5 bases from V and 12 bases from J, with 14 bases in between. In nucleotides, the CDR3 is TGTGCCAGCAGCCGAACTAGGGCAGGGCAGTTCTTC. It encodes CASSRTRAGQFF. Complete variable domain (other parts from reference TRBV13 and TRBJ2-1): AAGVIQSPRHLIKEKRETATLKCYPIPRHDTVYWYQQGPGQDPQFLISFYEKMQSDKGSIPDRFSAQQFSDYHSELNMSSLELGDSALYFCASSRTRAGQFFGPGTRLTVL.

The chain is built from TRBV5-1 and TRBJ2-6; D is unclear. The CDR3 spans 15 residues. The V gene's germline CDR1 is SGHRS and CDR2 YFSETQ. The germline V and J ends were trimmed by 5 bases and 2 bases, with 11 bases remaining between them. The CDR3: CASSSLGAGANVLTF. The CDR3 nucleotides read TGCGCCAGCAGTTCGCTTGGAGCTGGGGCCAACGTCCTGACTTTC.

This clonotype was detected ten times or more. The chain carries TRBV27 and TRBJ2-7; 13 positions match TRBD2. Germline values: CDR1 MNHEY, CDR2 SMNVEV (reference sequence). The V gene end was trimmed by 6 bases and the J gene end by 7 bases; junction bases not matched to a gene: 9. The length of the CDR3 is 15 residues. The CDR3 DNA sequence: TGTGCCAGCAGCCGGACTAGCGGGAGACTGTGGGAGCAGTACTTC. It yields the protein CASSRTSGRLWEQYF.

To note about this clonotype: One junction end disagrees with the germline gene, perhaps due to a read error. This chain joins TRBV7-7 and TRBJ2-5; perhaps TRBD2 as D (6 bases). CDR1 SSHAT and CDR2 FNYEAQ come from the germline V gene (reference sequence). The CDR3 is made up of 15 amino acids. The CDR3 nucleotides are TGTGCTAGCAGCTTAGGCGGGGCAAACCAAGAGACCCAGTACTTC. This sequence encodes CASSLGGANQETQYF.

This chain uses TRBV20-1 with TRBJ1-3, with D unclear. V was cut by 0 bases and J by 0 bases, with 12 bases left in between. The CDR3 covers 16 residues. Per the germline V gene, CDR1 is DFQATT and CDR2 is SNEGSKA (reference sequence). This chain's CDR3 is CSARDFIRASGNTIYF. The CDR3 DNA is TGCAGTGCTAGAGATTTTATACGCGCCTCTGGAAACACCATATATTTT.

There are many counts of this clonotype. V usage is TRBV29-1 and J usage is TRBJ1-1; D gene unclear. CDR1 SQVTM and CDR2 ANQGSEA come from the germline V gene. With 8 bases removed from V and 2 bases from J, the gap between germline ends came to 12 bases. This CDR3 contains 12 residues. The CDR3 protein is CSFQRLNTEAFF. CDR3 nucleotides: TGCAGCTTTCAGAGACTAAACACTGAAGCTTTCTTT.

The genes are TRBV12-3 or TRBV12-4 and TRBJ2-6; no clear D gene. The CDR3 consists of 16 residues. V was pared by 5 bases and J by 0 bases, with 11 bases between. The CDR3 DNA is TGTGCCAGCAGTGACGACAAGTACTCTGGGGCCAACGTCCTGACTTTC. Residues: CASSDDKYSGANVLTF.

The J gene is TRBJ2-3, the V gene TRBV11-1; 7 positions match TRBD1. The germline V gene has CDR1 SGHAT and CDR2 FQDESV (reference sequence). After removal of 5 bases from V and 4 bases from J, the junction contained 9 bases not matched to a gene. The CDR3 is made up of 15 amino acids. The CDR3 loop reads CASSRQTGISDTQYF. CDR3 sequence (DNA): TGTGCCAGCAGCAGACAGACAGGGATATCAGATACGCAGTATTTT.